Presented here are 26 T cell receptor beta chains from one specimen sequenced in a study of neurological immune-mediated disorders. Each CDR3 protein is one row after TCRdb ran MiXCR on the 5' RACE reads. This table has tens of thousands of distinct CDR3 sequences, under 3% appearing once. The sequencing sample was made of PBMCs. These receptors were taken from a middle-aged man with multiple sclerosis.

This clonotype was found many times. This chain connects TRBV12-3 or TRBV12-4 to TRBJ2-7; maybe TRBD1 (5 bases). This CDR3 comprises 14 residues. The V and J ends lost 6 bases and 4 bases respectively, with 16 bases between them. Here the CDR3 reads CASSFAEAGYEQYF. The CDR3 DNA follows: TGTGCCAGCAGCTTCGCGGAAGCAGGGTACGAGCAGTACTTC.

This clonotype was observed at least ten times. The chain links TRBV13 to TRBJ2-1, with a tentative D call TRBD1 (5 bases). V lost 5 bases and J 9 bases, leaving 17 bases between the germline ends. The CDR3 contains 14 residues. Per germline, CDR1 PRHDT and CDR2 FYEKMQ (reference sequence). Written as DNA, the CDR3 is TGTGCCAGCAGCCGCCCACTGCAGGGCGTTGAGCAGTTCTTC. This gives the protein CASSRPLQGVEQFF.

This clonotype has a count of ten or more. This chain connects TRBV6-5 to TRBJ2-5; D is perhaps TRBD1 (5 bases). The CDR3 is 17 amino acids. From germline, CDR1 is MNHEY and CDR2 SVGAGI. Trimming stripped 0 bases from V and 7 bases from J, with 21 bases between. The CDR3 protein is CASSYSSLQGRLRTQYF. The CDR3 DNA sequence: TGTGCCAGCAGTTACTCATCTTTGCAGGGAAGATTGCGGACCCAGTACTTC.

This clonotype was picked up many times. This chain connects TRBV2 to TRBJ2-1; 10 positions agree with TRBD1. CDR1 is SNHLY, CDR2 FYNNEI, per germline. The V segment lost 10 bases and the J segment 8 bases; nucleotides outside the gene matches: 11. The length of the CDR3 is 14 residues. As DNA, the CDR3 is TGTGCCACCTCGAGGGACAGGGGAGGGGATGAGCAGTTCTTC. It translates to CATSRDRGGDEQFF.

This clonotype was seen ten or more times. CDR3 bases: TGCAGTGCTAGGGAACTAGCGGGGGCATACAATGAGCAGTTCTTC. This sequence encodes CSARELAGAYNEQFF. The chain links TRBV20-1 to TRBJ2-1; 11 bases are a match to TRBD2. This CDR3 comprises 15 residues. CDR1 is DFQATT, CDR2 SNEGSKA, per germline (reference sequence). V dropped 3 bases and J dropped 4; count of bases not matched to a gene: 5.

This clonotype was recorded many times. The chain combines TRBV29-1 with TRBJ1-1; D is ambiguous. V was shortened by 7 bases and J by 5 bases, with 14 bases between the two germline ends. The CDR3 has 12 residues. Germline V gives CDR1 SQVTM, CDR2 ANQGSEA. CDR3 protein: CSASEAGTEAFF. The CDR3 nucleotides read TGCAGCGCTTCGGAAGCCGGAACTGAAGCTTTCTTT.

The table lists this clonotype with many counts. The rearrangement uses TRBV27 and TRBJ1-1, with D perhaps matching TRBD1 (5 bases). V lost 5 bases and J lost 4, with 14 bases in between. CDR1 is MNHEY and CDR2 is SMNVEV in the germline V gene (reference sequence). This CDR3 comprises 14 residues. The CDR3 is CASSPNGGSTEAFF. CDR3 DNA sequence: TGTGCCAGCAGTCCTAACGGGGGGAGCACTGAAGCTTTCTTT.

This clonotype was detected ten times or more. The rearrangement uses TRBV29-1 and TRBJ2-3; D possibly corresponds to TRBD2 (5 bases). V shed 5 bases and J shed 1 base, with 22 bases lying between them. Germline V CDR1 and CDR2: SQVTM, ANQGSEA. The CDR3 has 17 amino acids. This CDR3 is CSVLSPGRRGRTDTQYF. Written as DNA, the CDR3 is TGCAGCGTTCTCTCCCCTGGGCGTCGGGGTCGCACAGATACGCAGTATTTT.

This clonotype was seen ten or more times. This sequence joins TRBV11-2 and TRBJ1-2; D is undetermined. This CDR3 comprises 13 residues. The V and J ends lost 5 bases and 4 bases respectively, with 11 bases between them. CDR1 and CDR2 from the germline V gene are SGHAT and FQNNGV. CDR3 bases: TGTGCCAGCAGCCCACTAGCAGCCTATGGCTACACCTTC. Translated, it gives CASSPLAAYGYTF.

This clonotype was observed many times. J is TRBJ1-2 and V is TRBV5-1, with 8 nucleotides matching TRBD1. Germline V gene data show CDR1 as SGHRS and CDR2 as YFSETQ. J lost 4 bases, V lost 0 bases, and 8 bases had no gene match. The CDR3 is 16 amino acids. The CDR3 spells CASSLGQGAVTYGYTF. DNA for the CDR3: TGCGCCAGCAGCTTGGGGCAGGGGGCTGTTACCTATGGCTACACCTTC.

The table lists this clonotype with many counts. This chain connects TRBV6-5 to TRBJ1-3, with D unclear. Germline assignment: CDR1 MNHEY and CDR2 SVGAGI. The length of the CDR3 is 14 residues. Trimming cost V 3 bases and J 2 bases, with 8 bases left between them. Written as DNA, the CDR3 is TGTGCCAGCAGTTATGGCGTGGCTGGAAACACCATATATTTT. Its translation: CASSYGVAGNTIYF.

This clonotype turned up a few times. CDR3 coding DNA: TGTGCCAGCAGCTCCCGGGGGGGGCCTAAAGAGCAGTACTTC. Residues: CASSSRGGPKEQYF. The chain has TRBV7-2 and TRBJ2-7, with 8 bases identical to TRBD2. V shed 4 bases, J shed 7 bases, and the junction held 9 bases outside the gene matches. CDR1 SGHTA and CDR2 FQGNSA come from the germline V gene. The length of the CDR3 is 14 residues. The whole variable domain, filled in from reference TRBV7-2 and TRBJ2-7, reads GAGVSQSPSNKVTEKGKDVELRCDPISGHTALYWYRQSLGQGLEFLIYFQGNSAPDKSGLPSDRFSAERTGGSVSTLTIQRTQQEDSAVYLCASSSRGGPKEQYFGPGTRLTVT.

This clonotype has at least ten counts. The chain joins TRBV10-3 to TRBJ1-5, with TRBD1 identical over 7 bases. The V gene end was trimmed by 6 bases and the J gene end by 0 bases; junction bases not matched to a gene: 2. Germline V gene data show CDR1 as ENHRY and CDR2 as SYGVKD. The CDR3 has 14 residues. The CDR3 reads CAISRDSSNQPQHF. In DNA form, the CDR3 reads TGTGCCATCAGCCGGGACAGTAGCAATCAGCCCCAGCATTTT.

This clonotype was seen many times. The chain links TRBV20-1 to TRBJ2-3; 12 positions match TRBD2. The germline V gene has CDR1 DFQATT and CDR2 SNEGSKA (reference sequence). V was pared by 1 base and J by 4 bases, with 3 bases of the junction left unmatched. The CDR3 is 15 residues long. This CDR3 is CSARAGTSGSDTQYF. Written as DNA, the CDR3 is TGCAGTGCTAGAGCCGGGACTAGCGGGTCAGATACGCAGTATTTT.

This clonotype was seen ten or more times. CDR3 DNA: TGCGCCAGCAAGGGGGAATACGAGCAGTACTTC. It translates to CASKGEYEQYF. This rearrangement joins TRBV5-1 to TRBJ2-7; the D gene is possibly TRBD1 (6 bases). The CDR3 extends over 11 amino acids. Trimming took off 6 bases at V and 4 bases at J, with 8 bases between the two ends. Looked up from germline, CDR1 is SGHRS and CDR2 is YFSETQ.

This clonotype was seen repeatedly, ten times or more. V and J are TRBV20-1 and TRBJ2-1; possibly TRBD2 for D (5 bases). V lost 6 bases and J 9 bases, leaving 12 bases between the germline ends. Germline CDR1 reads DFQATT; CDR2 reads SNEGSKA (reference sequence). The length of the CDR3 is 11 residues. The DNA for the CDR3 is TGCAGTGCGCTAGACTACGTTGAGCAGTTCTTC. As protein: CSALDYVEQFF.

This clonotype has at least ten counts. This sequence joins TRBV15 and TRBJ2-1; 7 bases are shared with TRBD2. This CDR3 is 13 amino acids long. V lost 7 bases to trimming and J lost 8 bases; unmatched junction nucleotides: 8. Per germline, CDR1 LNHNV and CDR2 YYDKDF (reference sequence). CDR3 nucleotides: TGTGCCACCAAACGGGGAGGGGAAGATGAGCAGTTCTTC. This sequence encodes CATKRGGEDEQFF.

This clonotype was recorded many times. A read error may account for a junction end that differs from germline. The CDR3 DNA reads TGCAGTGCCAGAGGGGTGAATGAGCAGTTCTTC. The encoded protein is CSARGVNEQFF. This chain uses TRBV20-1 with TRBJ2-1, with D perhaps matching TRBD1 or TRBD2 (5 bases each). Germline assignment: CDR1 DFQATT and CDR2 SNEGSKA (reference sequence). This CDR3 contains 11 residues.

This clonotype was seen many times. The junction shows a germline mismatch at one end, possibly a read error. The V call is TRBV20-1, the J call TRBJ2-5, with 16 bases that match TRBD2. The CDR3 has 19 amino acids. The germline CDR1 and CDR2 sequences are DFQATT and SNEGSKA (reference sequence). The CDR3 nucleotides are TGCAGTGCTGCCAAATCCCCGGGACTAGCGGGGGGGAACCAGGAGACCCAGTACTTC. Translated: CSAAKSPGLAGGNQETQYF.

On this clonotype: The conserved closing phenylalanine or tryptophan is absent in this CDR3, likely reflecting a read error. CDR3 sequence reads: CASSAGSSGGGETQYC. The CDR3 DNA reads TGCGCCAGCAGCGCCGGCTCTAGCGGGGGGGGTGAGACCCAGTACTGC. The chain is built from TRBV5-1 and TRBJ2-5; TRBD2 matches at 12 bases. The CDR3 has 16 residues. Germline CDR1 reads SGHRS; CDR2 reads YFSETQ. The V segment lost 4 bases and the J segment 5 bases; nucleotides outside the gene matches: 9.

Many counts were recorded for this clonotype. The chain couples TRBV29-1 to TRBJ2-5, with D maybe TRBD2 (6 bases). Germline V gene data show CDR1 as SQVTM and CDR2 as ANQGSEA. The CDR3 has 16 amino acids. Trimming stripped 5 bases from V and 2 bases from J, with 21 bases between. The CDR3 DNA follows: TGCAGCGTTAAGGCGGGGCTAGCTGGTCCTCAAGAGACCCAGTACTTC. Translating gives CSVKAGLAGPQETQYF.

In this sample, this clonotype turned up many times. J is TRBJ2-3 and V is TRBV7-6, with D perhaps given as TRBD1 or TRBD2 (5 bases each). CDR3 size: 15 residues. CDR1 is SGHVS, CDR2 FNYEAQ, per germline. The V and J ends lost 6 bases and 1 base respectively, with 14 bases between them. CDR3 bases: TGTGCCAGCAGTCAGGGACGGACACGCACAGATACGCAGTATTTT. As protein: CASSQGRTRTDTQYF.

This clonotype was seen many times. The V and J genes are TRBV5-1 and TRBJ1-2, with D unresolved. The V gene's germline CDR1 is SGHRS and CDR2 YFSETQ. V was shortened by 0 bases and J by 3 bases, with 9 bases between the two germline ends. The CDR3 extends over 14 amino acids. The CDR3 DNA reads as TGCGCCAGCAGCTTGGCCCGGCGTGACTATGGCTACACCTTC. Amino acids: CASSLARRDYGYTF. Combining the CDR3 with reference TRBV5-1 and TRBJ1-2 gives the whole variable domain KAGVTQTPRYLIKTRGQQVTLSCSPISGHRSVSWYQQTPGQGLQFLFEYFSETQRNKGNFPGRFSGRQFSNSRSEMNVSTLELGDSALYLCASSLARRDYGYTFGSGTRLTVV.

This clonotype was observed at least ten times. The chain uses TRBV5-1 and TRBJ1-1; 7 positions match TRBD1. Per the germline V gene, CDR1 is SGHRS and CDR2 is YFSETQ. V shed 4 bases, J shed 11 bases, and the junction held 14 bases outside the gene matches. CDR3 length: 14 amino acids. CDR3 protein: CASSAGTVNLEAFF. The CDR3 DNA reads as TGCGCCAGCAGCGCGGGGACAGTAAACCTCGAGGCTTTCTTT.

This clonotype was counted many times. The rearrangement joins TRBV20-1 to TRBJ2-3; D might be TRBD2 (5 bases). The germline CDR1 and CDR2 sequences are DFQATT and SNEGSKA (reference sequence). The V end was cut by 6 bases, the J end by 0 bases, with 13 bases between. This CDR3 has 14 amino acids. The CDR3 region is CSAPDLTSTDTQYF. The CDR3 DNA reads TGCAGTGCCCCGGACTTGACTAGCACAGATACGCAGTATTTT.

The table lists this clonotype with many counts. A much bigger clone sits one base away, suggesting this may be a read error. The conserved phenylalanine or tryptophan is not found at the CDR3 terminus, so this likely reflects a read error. In DNA form, the CDR3 reads TGTGCCAGCAGTGAATTAGTAGGGGCGAACAAAAACATTCAGTACTGC. The encoded protein is CASSELVGANKNIQYC. This chain links TRBV28 with TRBJ2-4; D perhaps matches TRBD1 (5 bases). The V gene's germline CDR1 is MDHEN and CDR2 SYDVKM. Trimming shortened V by 5 bases and J by 3 bases, and 17 bases separated the two germline ends. The CDR3 extends over 16 amino acids.